The rows below give T cell receptor beta chains drawn from one sample of a study of Ad26.COV2.S vaccination and SARS-CoV-2 variants. Some clones are missing from TCRdb's copy, which holds only in-frame ones; the method was immunoSEQ multiplex PCR. The table records about 350,000 clones, roughly nine tenths of them present only once. The sequencing here drew on peripheral blood, taken in a trial of Ad26.COV2.S vaccine versus placebo. These receptors were taken from a person aged 18-65 years who received the Ad26.COV2.S COVID-19 vaccine or a placebo. Both conserved end residues are part of each CDR3. Fields, in order: CDR3 protein, CDR3 DNA, CDR3 length, J gene, D gene, clone size, V gene. D genes are given only for firm matches. Rows give clone size only sometimes, using once, few, many, or a class for an expanded clone.

cdr3_aa: CASSDMGSGANVLTF
cdr3_nt: TGTGCCAGCAGTGACATGGGGTCCGGGGCCAACGTCCTGACTTTC
cdr3_length: 15
j_call: TRBJ2-6
d_call: -
clone_size: few
v_call: TRBV6-4

cdr3_aa: CASSRKGSSFAGSYEQYF
cdr3_nt: TGTGCCAGCAGCCGGAAGGGTTCGTCATTCGCAGGATCCTACGAGCAGTACTTC
cdr3_length: 18
j_call: TRBJ2-7
d_call: -
clone_size: -
v_call: TRBV3-1/TRBV3-2

cdr3_aa: CASSRPALEKYF
cdr3_nt: TGCGCCAGCAGCCGGCCCGCGCTTGAGAAGTACTTC
cdr3_length: 12
j_call: TRBJ2-7
d_call: -
clone_size: -
v_call: TRBV4-1

cdr3_aa: CASSSTGTGETTEAFF
cdr3_nt: TGTGCCAGCTCATCAACCGGGACAGGGGAGACCACTGAAGCTTTCTTT
cdr3_length: 16
j_call: TRBJ1-1
d_call: TRBD1
clone_size: few
v_call: TRBV18

cdr3_aa: CASQDFIANTEAFF
cdr3_nt: TGTGCCAGCCAAGACTTTATAGCGAACACTGAAGCTTTCTTT
cdr3_length: 14
j_call: TRBJ1-1
d_call: -
clone_size: -
v_call: TRBV6-6

cdr3_aa: CASSEGSVGAGAEAFF
cdr3_nt: TGTGCCAGCAGTGAAGGATCGGTCGGGGCTGGGGCTGAAGCTTTCTTT
cdr3_length: 16
j_call: TRBJ1-1
d_call: -
clone_size: -
v_call: TRBV6-1

cdr3_aa: CASSYRTGTGANQPQHF
cdr3_nt: TGTGCCAGCAGTTATCGGACCGGGACAGGGGCTAATCAGCCCCAGCATTTT
cdr3_length: 17
j_call: TRBJ1-5
d_call: TRBD1
clone_size: -
v_call: TRBV6-2/TRBV6-3

cdr3_aa: CASRKGQGIAGNTIYF
cdr3_nt: TGTGCCAGCAGAAAGGGACAGGGGATTGCTGGAAACACCATATATTTT
cdr3_length: 16
j_call: TRBJ1-3
d_call: TRBD1
clone_size: -
v_call: TRBV5-4

cdr3_aa: CATSRDGGDQPQHF
cdr3_nt: TGTGCCACCAGCAGAGATGGTGGGGATCAGCCCCAGCATTTT
cdr3_length: 14
j_call: TRBJ1-5
d_call: -
clone_size: -
v_call: TRBV15

cdr3_aa: CASSPPGTSGGANTGELFF
cdr3_nt: TGTGCCAGCAGCCCCCCCGGGACTAGCGGGGGGGCGAACACCGGGGAGCTGTTTTTT
cdr3_length: 19
j_call: TRBJ2-2
d_call: TRBD2
clone_size: -
v_call: TRBV7-9

cdr3_aa: CASNLGTTLPYEQYF
cdr3_nt: TGTGCCAGCAACTTAGGAACTACCCTACCCTACGAGCAGTACTTC
cdr3_length: 15
j_call: TRBJ2-7
d_call: -
clone_size: -
v_call: TRBV7-2

cdr3_aa: CAISESVGGIQETQYF
cdr3_nt: TGTGCCATCAGTGAGTCGGTGGGAGGGATTCAAGAGACCCAGTACTTC
cdr3_length: 16
j_call: TRBJ2-5
d_call: TRBD2
clone_size: -
v_call: TRBV10-3

cdr3_aa: CASSYWDREGHGYTF
cdr3_nt: TGTGCCAGCAGTTACTGGGACAGGGAAGGCCATGGCTACACCTTC
cdr3_length: 15
j_call: TRBJ1-2
d_call: TRBD1
clone_size: -
v_call: TRBV6-6

cdr3_aa: CASSPGLLELQGRHEQYF
cdr3_nt: TGTGCCAGCAGCCCTGGCCTTCTCGAATTACAGGGGAGGCACGAGCAGTACTTC
cdr3_length: 18
j_call: TRBJ2-7
d_call: -
clone_size: -
v_call: TRBV28

cdr3_aa: CAWSVGTGNTGELFF
cdr3_nt: TGTGCCTGGAGTGTCGGGACAGGGAACACCGGGGAGCTGTTTTTT
cdr3_length: 15
j_call: TRBJ2-2
d_call: TRBD1
clone_size: once
v_call: TRBV30

cdr3_aa: CAWSSDRNQPQHF
cdr3_nt: TGTGCCTGGAGTTCGGACCGCAATCAGCCCCAGCATTTT
cdr3_length: 13
j_call: TRBJ1-5
d_call: -
clone_size: once
v_call: TRBV30

cdr3_aa: CASSQAPGSYNEQFF
cdr3_nt: TGTGCCAGCAGCCAGGCCCCTGGCTCCTACAATGAGCAGTTCTTC
cdr3_length: 15
j_call: TRBJ2-1
d_call: -
clone_size: once
v_call: TRBV4-2

cdr3_aa: CASSVRGYEQYF
cdr3_nt: TGTGCCAGCAGTGTCAGGGGGTACGAGCAGTACTTC
cdr3_length: 12
j_call: TRBJ2-7
d_call: TRBD1
clone_size: -
v_call: TRBV2

cdr3_aa: CASSPRTGQRNEKLFF
cdr3_nt: TGTGCCAGCAGCCCGAGAACGGGACAAAGAAATGAAAAACTGTTTTTT
cdr3_length: 16
j_call: TRBJ1-4
d_call: -
clone_size: -
v_call: TRBV9

cdr3_aa: CASNEDPRSNTGELFF
cdr3_nt: TGTGCCAGCAACGAAGATCCCCGTTCCAACACCGGGGAGCTGTTTTTT
cdr3_length: 16
j_call: TRBJ2-2
d_call: -
clone_size: -
v_call: TRBV6-4

cdr3_aa: CASSTLGYGYTF
cdr3_nt: TGTGCCAGCAGTACATTGGGCTATGGCTACACCTTC
cdr3_length: 12
j_call: TRBJ1-2
d_call: -
clone_size: -
v_call: TRBV28

cdr3_aa: CASSRQGDGYTF
cdr3_nt: TGTGCCAGCAGTCGACAGGGAGACGGCTACACCTTC
cdr3_length: 12
j_call: TRBJ1-2
d_call: TRBD1
clone_size: -
v_call: TRBV6-5

cdr3_aa: CASSSLVGTDTQYF
cdr3_nt: TGTGCCAGCAGTTCACTAGTTGGCACAGATACGCAGTATTTT
cdr3_length: 14
j_call: TRBJ2-3
d_call: -
clone_size: -
v_call: TRBV6-6

cdr3_aa: CASSLGPGSSGNTIYF
cdr3_nt: TGTGCCAGCAGCTTGGGGCCGGGGAGCTCTGGAAACACCATATATTTT
cdr3_length: 16
j_call: TRBJ1-3
d_call: -
clone_size: -
v_call: TRBV5-6

cdr3_aa: CASSLSGATLYEQYF
cdr3_nt: TGTGCCAGCAGCTTGTCGGGGGCCACCCTCTACGAGCAGTACTTC
cdr3_length: 15
j_call: TRBJ2-7
d_call: -
clone_size: -
v_call: TRBV5-6

cdr3_aa: CASSQYPGVSTEAFF
cdr3_nt: TGCGCCAGCAGCCAATACCCGGGGGTGTCCACTGAAGCTTTCTTT
cdr3_length: 15
j_call: TRBJ1-1
d_call: -
clone_size: -
v_call: TRBV4-3

cdr3_aa: CASSLESRVPSNQPQHF
cdr3_nt: TGTGCCAGCAGCTTAGAGAGCAGGGTCCCTAGCAATCAGCCCCAGCATTTT
cdr3_length: 17
j_call: TRBJ1-5
d_call: -
clone_size: -
v_call: TRBV7-2

cdr3_aa: CASNHEGLTNEKLFF
cdr3_nt: TGTGCCAGCAACCACGAAGGCCTAACTAATGAAAAACTGTTTTTT
cdr3_length: 15
j_call: TRBJ1-4
d_call: -
clone_size: -
v_call: TRBV6-5

cdr3_aa: CAISTGGADSNQPQHF
cdr3_nt: TGTGCCATCAGTACAGGGGGCGCGGATAGCAATCAGCCCCAGCATTTT
cdr3_length: 16
j_call: TRBJ1-5
d_call: TRBD1
clone_size: -
v_call: TRBV10-3

cdr3_aa: CASSFEREAQETQYF
cdr3_nt: TGTGCCAGCAGTTTCGAGCGGGAGGCCCAAGAGACCCAGTACTTC
cdr3_length: 15
j_call: TRBJ2-5
d_call: TRBD2
clone_size: -
v_call: TRBV6-6

cdr3_aa: CASSVEGGAVYEQYF
cdr3_nt: TGTGCCAGCAGCGTAGAAGGCGGCGCCGTCTACGAGCAGTACTTC
cdr3_length: 15
j_call: TRBJ2-7
d_call: -
clone_size: -
v_call: TRBV9

cdr3_aa: CASSQVKMIGTGTHEQYF
cdr3_nt: TGTGCCAGCAGCCAAGTTAAAATGATTGGGACAGGGACCCACGAGCAGTACTTC
cdr3_length: 18
j_call: TRBJ2-7
d_call: TRBD1
clone_size: -
v_call: TRBV3-1/TRBV3-2

cdr3_aa: CASSEAGRVGANVLTF
cdr3_nt: TGTGCCAGCAGTGAAGCAGGGCGTGTTGGGGCCAACGTCCTGACTTTC
cdr3_length: 16
j_call: TRBJ2-6
d_call: -
clone_size: -
v_call: TRBV2

cdr3_aa: CASSPSGRYYGYTF
cdr3_nt: TGTGCCAGCTCACCCTCCGGGAGGTACTATGGCTACACCTTC
cdr3_length: 14
j_call: TRBJ1-2
d_call: -
clone_size: -
v_call: TRBV18

cdr3_aa: CASRLGRGNYGYTF
cdr3_nt: TGTGCCAGCAGACTTGGCCGAGGAAACTATGGCTACACCTTC
cdr3_length: 14
j_call: TRBJ1-2
d_call: -
clone_size: -
v_call: TRBV7-9

cdr3_aa: CSASPPGQYMNTEAFF
cdr3_nt: TGCAGTGCTAGTCCTCCGGGACAGTACATGAACACTGAAGCTTTCTTT
cdr3_length: 16
j_call: TRBJ1-1
d_call: TRBD1
clone_size: -
v_call: TRBV20-1